This TCR beta chain was observed in a study of T cells in Graves' hyperthyroidism and ophthalmopathy. CDR3 length: 14 residues. Germline lookup yields CDR1 MDHEN and CDR2 SYDVKM. The J segment lost 4 bases and the V segment lost 6 bases, leaving 8 bases of the junction unmatched. This clonotype was counted at least ten times. Using RNA transcripts as the source, TCR beta CDR3 regions were amplified. The HTBI primer set was used in a first-round RT-PCR of the TCR CDR3. A single record per CDR3 protein comes from TCRdb applying MiXCR to the multiplex PCR reads. The profile shows more than 300,000 distinct CDR3 sequences, approximately 15% of them singletons.

The receptor comes from a woman aged 25 to 39 with Graves' ophthalmopathy. The J gene is TRBJ1-2, the V gene TRBV28, with 7 bases lining up with TRBD1. Sequenced sample: blood. The CDR3 nucleotides are TGTGCCAGCAGCGGACCCCGGGACAGCTATGGCTACACCTTC. It specifies CASSGPRDSYGYTF.